This TCR beta chain originates from a study of spatial heterogeneity in lung cancer (dated by TCRdb to between 2018 and 2021). Turning to the overall study: Beta-chain transcripts were consistently detected in greater numbers than alpha-chain transcripts, which likely reflects a higher abundance of beta-chain transcripts. In non-small cell lung cancer, the study made a quantitative comparison of TCR alpha and beta repertoires among multiple tumor regions, matched nontumor lung and blood. In the raw uncorrected reads, each unique combination of TCR and UMI appeared on average more than ten times. The study linked features of the TCR repertoire to counts of nonsynonymous mutations, which were determined by whole-exome sequencing of tumor tissue. TCR transcript counts in tumor regions correlated strongly with a T cell transcriptional module score from matched bulk RNA-seq. Both alpha and beta chains were TCR-sequenced in 200 or so tumor regions, approximately 64 matched nontumor lung samples and 55 to 60 PBMC samples obtained at surgery. Overall results and qualifications from the work: TCR-seq coverage of tumor T cells was estimated to be only approximately 7% for alpha chains and more than 11% for beta chains. A correlation was observed between the number of expanded intratumoral alpha and beta TCRs and the tumor nonsynonymous mutation count. Additional single-cell paired TCR alpha and beta sequencing was considered necessary to confirm, at a functional level, the hypothesis that regional TCRs recognize regional mutations. Counts of ubiquitous and regional expanded TCRs were found to correlate with counts of ubiquitous and regional nonsynonymous mutations, respectively.

This clonotype came up many times. The specificity of this receptor is unknown. No much larger clone exists at a distance of one base, and base qualities are not known. Receptors were amplified or captured by 5' RACE. The instrument was a NextSeq 500. To allow correction of PCR and sequencing errors, the TCR library protocol tagged every TCR cDNA molecule with a unique molecular identifier. The study's own analysis went as follows. TCR identification, UMI-based error correction and CDR3 extraction were all carried out with Decombinator tools. TCRs above a frequency of 2 per 1,000, corresponding to the top 1% of the tumor frequency distribution, were defined as expanded. Expanded tumor TCRs were classed as regional if statistically deemed absent (corrected P<0.05) from at least one tumor region, otherwise ubiquitous. Each repertoire was subsampled 100 times to 5,000 TCRs, after which Renyi diversity was computed with the R vegan package. CDR3 similarity networks were built from amino acid triplet string-kernel similarity, with CDR3s being connected when pairwise similarity was above 0.82. Clones were called with MiXCR by TCRdb after fastp trimmed the public reads at Q25, and only in-frame beta chains were retained. Every entry covers one CDR3 protein and lists the most common genes and DNA from its rows. The V and J calls, along with clone size, are taken from TCRdb and not from the paper's own processing. This sample has about 30,000 distinct CDR3 sequences in its table, and more than 5.5% of those were observed once. Clones ranked in the top ten supply approximately 23% of the sample.

From the cysteine up to the phenylalanine, the CDR3 has a length of 14 residues. CDR3 DNA only is kept here, 42 bases in frame from base 1. The junction shows trimming of 5 bases on V and 10 bases on J, plus 15 bases between the germline ends. As encoded in the germline V gene, CDR1 is MDHEN while CDR2 is SYDVKM. In light of the paper, this sample's time point label describes: sample taken at primary tumor resection. The donors were 60 to 80 patients from the lung TRACERx cohort who had early-stage, untreated non-small cell lung cancer. TCR sequencing used whole RNA extracted from tumor and nontumor lung tissue, or from cryopreserved PBMC samples, without cell sorting. Only patients for whom sufficient RNA was available from at least two tumor regions were selected for TCR sequencing. Before selection, tumor and adjacent nontumor lung specimens were reviewed by a lung pathologist.

The rearrangement joined TRBV28 to TRBJ1-6, with an unclear D gene assignment. The input for sequencing was lung tumor tissue, taken at surgery. This clonotype was sampled from a male donor with early-stage non-small cell lung cancer. The CDR3 has the sequence CASSPGWVRSPLHF. The DNA sequence is given as TGTGCCAGCAGTCCCGGGTGGGTTCGATCACCCCTCCACTTT.